This T cell receptor (beta chain) stems from a study of CD8 T cells in ankylosing spondylitis. Study-wide results and limits: Disease-linked clones reportedly showed significant enrichment in matched ankylosing spondylitis synovial fluid. For ankylosing spondylitis blood, a TCR beta motif of under 10 highly homologous variants appeared characteristic.

This clonotype was counted at least ten times. Its antigen is as yet unknown. TCRdb reprocessed the 5' RACE reads via MiXCR and lists one record per CDR3 protein. This sample has around 150,000 distinct CDR3 sequences, with more than 5.5% found just once. From germline, CDR1 is SGHRS and CDR2 YFSETQ. This CDR3 contains 15 residues. Losses at the gene ends were 2 bases for V and 1 base for J; bases not matched to a gene: 5. This receptor was identified in a female donor with ankylosing spondylitis or in good health (not recorded which). The sequencing input was blood, either unsorted or a sorted T cell fraction (not recorded which). This chain connects TRBV5-1 to TRBJ2-5; 7 bases line up with TRBD2. The CDR3 nucleotides are TGCGCCAGCAGCTTTGGGGGGGGTATCCAAGAGACCCAGTACTTC. As protein: CASSFGGGIQETQYF.